These 25 T cell receptor beta chains were sequenced from one sample in a study of breast tumors, draining lymph nodes, adjacent tissues. Samples came from axillary lymph nodes draining the breast cancer. TCRdb itself ran the multiplex PCR reads through MiXCR, one entry per CDR3 protein. Counted here are 150,000 to 200,000 distinct CDR3 sequences, around a third occurring once; the ten biggest clones make up roughly 3.8%. The sequenced sample consisted of axillary lymph node tissue. All receptors derive from a female donor with breast cancer. Some clones in this sample may be carry-over from other donors' samples.

Ten or more counts support this clonotype. The V gene is TRBV30, the J gene TRBJ2-5, with 8 bases matching TRBD2. The CDR3 contains 14 residues. V shed 4 bases and J 5 bases; nucleotides not matched to a gene: 9. The germline CDR1 and CDR2 sequences are GTSNPN and SVGIG (reference sequence). The CDR3 region has the DNA TGTGCCTGGAACCCGGGACTAGTGTCGGAGACCCAGTACTTC. Amino acid sequence: CAWNPGLVSETQYF.

Of note for this clonotype: Possible read error: a much larger clone is one base away. The V gene is TRBV18, the J gene TRBJ1-3; D call uncertain. Germline values: CDR1 KGHSH, CDR2 LQKENI. This CDR3 has 15 amino acids. Trimming pared 2 bases from V and 0 bases from J, leaving 8 bases between. The CDR3 spells CASSPVFSSGNTIYF. The CDR3 nucleotides read TGTGCCAGCTCACCAGTGTTTAGCTCTGGAAACACCATATATTTT.

This clonotype was detected only a few times. A much bigger clone sits one base away, suggesting this may be a read error. The conserved phenylalanine or tryptophan is not found at the CDR3 terminus, so this likely reflects a read error. The chain links TRBV20-1 to TRBJ2-3; no clear D gene. The V and J ends lost 3 bases and 5 bases respectively, with 3 bases between them. This CDR3 has 10 amino acids. Germline lookup yields CDR1 DFQATT and CDR2 SNEGSKA (reference sequence). The chain's CDR3 is CSASRDTQYS. The CDR3 bases are TGCAGTGCTAGTAGAGATACGCAGTATTCT.

This clonotype was observed a handful of times. As the CDR3 is not closed by the conserved phenylalanine or tryptophan, this likely results from a read error. V is TRBV6-5 and J is TRBJ2-7; the D gene is possibly TRBD1 (5 bases). Germline V gene sequence: CDR1 MNHEY, CDR2 SVGAGI. This CDR3 has 12 amino acids. V was trimmed by 0 bases and J by 7 bases, leaving 7 bases between them. CDR3 in DNA: TGTGCCAGCAGTTACTCGACAGCTGAGCAGTACCTC. Translating it yields CASSYSTAEQYL.

The chain has TRBV7-6 and TRBJ2-5; D possibly uses TRBD1 or TRBD2 (5 bases each). The germline gives CDR1 SGHVS, CDR2 FNYEAQ. The V end was cut by 0 bases, the J end by 7 bases, with 18 bases between. The CDR3 is 16 residues long. The CDR3 sequence: CASSLALGRGGRTQYF. The CDR3 coding sequence is TGTGCCAGCAGCTTAGCGCTAGGTCGGGGCGGGCGGACCCAGTACTTC.

CDR3 protein: CASSTDRTTNEKLFF. CDR3 DNA sequence: TGTGCCAGCAGTACCGACAGAACAACTAATGAAAAACTGTTTTTT. The rearrangement links TRBV2 to TRBJ1-4; tentative D call: TRBD1 (5 bases). V was clipped by 5 bases and J by 0 bases, with 10 bases between them. The CDR3 is made up of 15 amino acids. The germline V gene has CDR1 SNHLY and CDR2 FYNNEI. The full variable domain, rest sourced from reference TRBV2 and TRBJ1-4, is EPEVTQTPSHQVTQMGQEVILRCVPISNHLYFYWYRQILGQKVEFLVSFYNNEISEKSEIFDDQFSVERPDGSNFTLKIRSTKLEDSAMYFCASSTDRTTNEKLFFGSGTQLSVL.

To note about this clonotype: This may be a read error, as it is one base from a much larger clone. The chain is built from TRBV28 and TRBJ1-2; D perhaps matches TRBD1 (5 bases). This CDR3 comprises 11 residues. V lost 3 bases to trimming and J lost 7 bases, with 6 bases between them. Germline V gene lookup returns CDR1 MDHEN and CDR2 SYDVKM. The CDR3 coding sequence is TGTGCCAGCAGTTTTGGGGGTGGCTACACCTTC. Translating it yields CASSFGGGYTF.

This clonotype occurred many times. The rearrangement joins TRBV20-1 to TRBJ2-5; 7 bases agree with TRBD1. Germline CDR1 reads DFQATT; CDR2 reads SNEGSKA (reference sequence). The CDR3 is 14 residues long. After removal of 5 bases from V and 5 bases from J, the junction contained 11 bases not matched to a gene. Here the CDR3 reads CSAPPAGGLETQYF. The CDR3 region has the DNA TGCAGTGCTCCCCCGGCAGGGGGATTGGAGACCCAGTACTTC.

This clonotype showed up many times. The chain employs TRBV7-2 and TRBJ1-2, with no clear D. CDR1 is SGHTA and CDR2 is FQGNSA in the germline V gene. This CDR3 spans 13 amino acids. Trimming left V 3 bases short and J 1 base short, with 6 bases between. In DNA form, the CDR3 reads TGTGCCAGCAGCTTTCAGGTTAACTATGGCTACACCTTC. Translation gives CASSFQVNYGYTF.

This clonotype is medium-sized within its sample. The chain combines TRBV7-9 with TRBJ2-1; maybe TRBD1 (6 bases). CDR1 SEHNR and CDR2 FQNEAQ come from the germline V gene (reference sequence). With 8 bases removed from V and 8 bases from J, the gap between germline ends came to 10 bases. This CDR3 contains 11 residues. The CDR3, as DNA: TGTGCCAGCCGCGAGGGGGATGAGCAGTTCTTC. Encoded protein: CASREGDEQFF.

CDR3 residues: CASSHPPAEANSPLHF. CDR3 DNA: TGTGCCAGCAGTCACCCTCCGGCGGAGGCAAATTCACCCCTCCACTTT. This chain links TRBV12-3 or TRBV12-4 with TRBJ1-6; D is ambiguous. The CDR3 consists of 16 residues. The V end was cut by 5 bases, the J end by 7 bases, with 18 bases between.

Concerning this clonotype itself: Given a much more abundant clone one base away, this may be a read error. The chain has TRBV27 and TRBJ2-3; no definite D call. This CDR3 has 13 amino acids. Germline V gives CDR1 MNHEY, CDR2 SMNVEV (reference sequence). V lost 5 bases to trimming and J lost 7 bases, with 13 bases between them. Written as DNA, the CDR3 is TGTGCCAGCAGTAACACAGAGTTCCATACGCAGTATTTT. Protein product: CASSNTEFHTQYF.

This clonotype was seen many times. This sequence joins TRBV9 and TRBJ2-3, with 10 bases lining up with TRBD1. Germline loops: CDR1 SGDLS, CDR2 YYNGEE. J was trimmed by 3 bases and V by 1 base; bases with no gene match: 2. CDR3 length: 15 amino acids. DNA of the CDR3: TGTGCCAGCAGCGTACTGGGACAGGGGACAGATACGCAGTATTTT. It encodes CASSVLGQGTDTQYF.

Of note for this clonotype: No conserved phenylalanine or tryptophan ends this CDR3, so it is likely a read error. The chain carries TRBV20-1 and TRBJ1-1; the D is unclear. CDR1 is DFQATT and CDR2 is SNEGSKA in the germline V gene (reference sequence). The CDR3 totals 15 residues. V shed 6 bases and J shed 0 bases, with 17 bases lying between them. The CDR3 protein is CSARPVYLMNTEAFL. In nucleotides, the CDR3 is TGCAGTGCGCGTCCAGTCTACCTCATGAACACTGAAGCTTTCTTG.

A note on this clonotype: This could be a read error, since a much larger clone is one nucleotide away. V usage is TRBV3-2 and J usage is TRBJ2-1; no check of the table's D call, TRBD2, against the DNA was made. TRBV3-2 is designated a pseudogene. This CDR3 contains 17 residues. The CDR3 loop is CASSHGRLAETSNEQFF. The DNA for the CDR3 is TGTGCCAGCAGCCACGGTCGACTAGCGGAAACCTCCAATGAGCAGTTCTTC.

This clonotype was seen ten or more times. The rearrangement uses TRBV12-3 or TRBV12-4 and TRBJ2-1; 13 positions match TRBD2. J gave up 5 bases and V 5 bases, and 3 bases lay outside the gene matches. This CDR3 spans 15 amino acids. CDR3 nucleotide sequence: TGTGCCAGCAGTCCCGGGACTAGCGGGAACAATGAGCAGTTCTTC. It specifies CASSPGTSGNNEQFF.

This clonotype has a count of ten or more. The chain employs TRBV28 and TRBJ2-7; 8 bases match TRBD1. Per germline, CDR1 MDHEN and CDR2 SYDVKM. This CDR3 has 17 residues. After removal of 3 bases from V and 1 base from J, the junction contained 11 bases not matched to a gene. CDR3 protein: CASSFDSPDRASYEQYF. CDR3 nucleotide sequence: TGTGCCAGCAGTTTTGACTCCCCGGACAGGGCTTCCTACGAGCAGTACTTC.

This clonotype was detected only a few times. The chain joins TRBV7-3 to TRBJ2-3; 8 positions agree with TRBD2. The CDR3 length is 15 residues. The trim removed 3 bases at V and 2 bases at J, leaving 4 bases unmatched. The germline gives CDR1 SGHTA, CDR2 FQGTGA. The CDR3 loop reads CASSFTTSDTDTQYF. The CDR3 bases are TGTGCCAGCAGCTTTACGACTAGCGACACAGATACGCAGTATTTT.

In this sample, this clonotype turned up many times. The CDR3 region is CASSNRGGGYEQYF. CDR3 coding DNA: TGTGCCAGCAGTAACCGAGGAGGGGGCTACGAGCAGTACTTC. V gene TRBV3-1 combines with J gene TRBJ2-7, with D perhaps TRBD1 or TRBD2 (6 bases each). Germline V CDR1 and CDR2: LGHDT, YNNKEL (reference sequence). The CDR3 length is 14 residues. The V end was cut by 6 bases, the J end by 3 bases, with 15 bases between.

This clonotype occurred many times. The rearrangement joins TRBV27 to TRBJ2-7; 7 bases line up with TRBD1. Per germline, CDR1 MNHEY and CDR2 SMNVEV (reference sequence). This CDR3 region has 14 residues. V shed 5 bases and J 2 bases; nucleotides not matched to a gene: 6. The DNA of the CDR3 is TGTGCCAGCAGTATCCGACAGGGCCCCTACGAGCAGTACTTC. The encoded protein is CASSIRQGPYEQYF.

Comment on this clonotype: The junction and the germline gene differ at one end; a read error may be behind it. The chain recombines TRBV29-1 with TRBJ2-5, with a possible D match to TRBD1 (5 bases). The CDR3 is 17 residues long. Germline CDR1 is SQVTM and CDR2 is ANQGSEA. The CDR3 here is CGVAPFEGARYQETQYF. Here the CDR3 DNA reads TGCGGCGTTGCGCCGTTTGAAGGGGCGAGGTACCAAGAGACCCAGTACTTC.

This clonotype is a singleton in its sample. The conserved phenylalanine or tryptophan normally closing the CDR3 is absent here, so this likely arose from a read error. The DNA is left out, because the CDR3 cannot be placed on it with certainty; the CDR3 is given as TCRdb lists it. The gene calls are TRBV7-2 and TRBJ2-5. Germline-derived CDR1 and CDR2 are SGHTA and FQGNSA. The CDR3 numbers 15 amino acids, ends counted. The chain's CDR3 is CASSLEANYGYTFGS.

This clonotype was counted many times. The chain joins TRBV7-2 to TRBJ2-1, with D perhaps matching TRBD2 (5 bases). The CDR3 has 15 residues. Germline CDR1 and CDR2: SGHTA and FQGNSA. Trimming removed 2 bases from V and 5 bases from J, with 13 bases in between. CDR3: CASSLRPRGDNEQFF. In DNA, the CDR3 is TGTGCCAGCAGCTTAAGGCCCCGGGGTGACAATGAGCAGTTCTTC.

This sequence joins TRBV3-1 and TRBJ2-1; TRBD2 aligns across 9 bases. The J segment lost 7 bases and the V segment lost 1 base, leaving 8 bases of the junction unmatched. There are 16 residues in the CDR3. CDR1 and CDR2 from the germline V gene are LGHDT and YNNKEL (reference sequence). The DNA for the CDR3 is TGTGCCAGCAGCCAAGTTTTCCTAGCGGGAATAAATGAGCAGTTCTTC. It is translated as CASSQVFLAGINEQFF.

There are many counts of this clonotype. This chain uses TRBV11-3 with TRBJ2-2, with D possibly TRBD2 on 5 matching bases. Germline V gives CDR1 SGHNT, CDR2 YENEEA. V was trimmed by 1 base and J by 0 bases, leaving 6 bases between them. This CDR3 is 15 amino acids long. The CDR3 DNA reads as TGTGCCAGCAGCTTAGGAGGGACGAACACCGGGGAGCTGTTTTTT. It specifies CASSLGGTNTGELFF.